This T cell receptor beta chain was observed in a study of control samples from healthy donors and cancer patients. Method: immunoSEQ multiplex PCR; TCRdb's copy keeps in-frame clones and lacks some. The sample yields 150,000 or so clones, roughly 93% seen once. V was trimmed by 3 bases and J by 5 bases, leaving 19 bases between them. This CDR3 region has 16 residues. The germline gives CDR1 WNHNN, CDR2 SYGVQD (reference sequence). The sequenced sample was blood. The rearrangement uses TRBV10-1 and TRBJ2-5; the D gene is possibly TRBD2 (6 bases). The sequence was obtained from a man aged 18 to 30 in good health. The CDR3, as DNA: TGCGCCAGCAGTGACCGGGACTGCCCGGGGGTGGAGACCCAGTACTTC. This encodes CASSDRDCPGVETQYF.